The present entry profiles one T cell receptor (beta chain) with its context. Antigen specificity is unknown. The record originates from a study of tumor-infiltrating lymphocytes in localized non-small cell lung cancer. The overall study: Resected tumor was paired with non-adjacent uninvolved lung from the same patient.

Assay used: immunoSEQ multiplex PCR; TCRdb lists only in-frame clones, some missing. The sample carries 20,000 to 25,000 clones, about three fifths recorded once. The study, taken as a whole, reports: Compared with uninvolved lung, tumors showed higher T cell infiltration by TCRbeta sequencing. No T-cell fraction difference was seen between IM1 and IM2 tumors.

Germline values: CDR1 SGHRS, CDR2 YFSETQ. With 3 bases clipped from V and 7 bases from J, the junction kept 18 bases outside the gene matches. This CDR3 has 21 residues. The rearrangement uses TRBV5-1 and TRBJ2-2, with 16 nucleotides matching TRBD2. The TCR was taken from a human donor with non-small cell lung cancer. Sequences were obtained from lung tumor tissue. DNA of the CDR3: TGCGCCAGCAGCTACGGGATCGGGACTAGCGGGAGGGCTAACGCTTTCGGGGAGCTGTTTTTT. It is translated as CASSYGIGTSGRANAFGELFF.